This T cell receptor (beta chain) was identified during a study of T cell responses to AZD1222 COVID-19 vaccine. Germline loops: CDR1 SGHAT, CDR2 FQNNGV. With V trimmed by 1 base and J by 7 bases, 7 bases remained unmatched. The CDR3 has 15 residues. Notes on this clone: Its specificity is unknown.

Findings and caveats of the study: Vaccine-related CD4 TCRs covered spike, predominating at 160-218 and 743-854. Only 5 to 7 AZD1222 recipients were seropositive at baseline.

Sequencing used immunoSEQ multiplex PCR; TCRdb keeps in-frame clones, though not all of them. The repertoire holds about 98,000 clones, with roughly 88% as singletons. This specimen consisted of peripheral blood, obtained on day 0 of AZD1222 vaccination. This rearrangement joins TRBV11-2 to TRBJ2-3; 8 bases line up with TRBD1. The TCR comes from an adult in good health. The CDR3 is CASSLVSGGANTQYF. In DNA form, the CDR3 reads TGTGCCAGCAGCTTAGTCTCAGGGGGCGCGAATACGCAGTATTTT.